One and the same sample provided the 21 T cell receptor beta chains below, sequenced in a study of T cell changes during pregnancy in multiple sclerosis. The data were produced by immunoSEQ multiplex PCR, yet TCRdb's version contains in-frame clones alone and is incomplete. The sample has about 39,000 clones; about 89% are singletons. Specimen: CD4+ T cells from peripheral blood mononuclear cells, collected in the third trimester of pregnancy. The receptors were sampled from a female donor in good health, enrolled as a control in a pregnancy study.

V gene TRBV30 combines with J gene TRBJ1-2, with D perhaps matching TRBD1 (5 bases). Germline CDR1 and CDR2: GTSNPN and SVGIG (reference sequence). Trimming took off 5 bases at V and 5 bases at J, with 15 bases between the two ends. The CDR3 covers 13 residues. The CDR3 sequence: CAWSRGGGYGYTF. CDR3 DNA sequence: TGTGCCTGGTCCCGGGGGGGTGGGTATGGCTACACCTTC.

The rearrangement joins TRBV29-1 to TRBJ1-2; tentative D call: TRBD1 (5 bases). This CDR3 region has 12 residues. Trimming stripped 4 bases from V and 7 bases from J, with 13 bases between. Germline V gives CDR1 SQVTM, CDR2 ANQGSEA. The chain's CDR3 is CSVAAITGGYTF. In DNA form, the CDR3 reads TGCAGCGTTGCTGCTATTACAGGTGGCTACACCTTC.

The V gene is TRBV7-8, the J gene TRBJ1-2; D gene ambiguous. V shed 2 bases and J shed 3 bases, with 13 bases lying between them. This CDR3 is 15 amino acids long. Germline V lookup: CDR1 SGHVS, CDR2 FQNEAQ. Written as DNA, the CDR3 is TGTGCCAGCAGCTTACGTCTTCCCGGGGACTATGGCTACACCTTC. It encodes CASSLRLPGDYGYTF. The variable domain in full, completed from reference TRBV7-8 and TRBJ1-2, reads GAGVSQSPRYKVAKRGQDVALRCDPISGHVSLFWYQQALGQGPEFLTYFQNEAQLDKSGLPSDRFFAERPEGSVSTLKIQRTQQEDSAVYLCASSLRLPGDYGYTFGSGTRLTVV.

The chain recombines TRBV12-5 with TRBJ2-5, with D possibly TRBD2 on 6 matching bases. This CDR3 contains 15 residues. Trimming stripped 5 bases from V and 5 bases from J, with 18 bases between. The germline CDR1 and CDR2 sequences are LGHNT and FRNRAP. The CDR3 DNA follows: TGTGCTAGTGGTACGGGGACGGGAGTAGGGGAGACCCAGTACTTC. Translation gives CASGTGTGVGETQYF.

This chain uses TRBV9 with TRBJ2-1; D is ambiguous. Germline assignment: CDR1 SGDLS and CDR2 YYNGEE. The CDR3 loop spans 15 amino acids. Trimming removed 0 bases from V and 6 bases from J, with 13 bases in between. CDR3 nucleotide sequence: TGTGCCAGCAGCGTAGTTGATGAATCGGGCAATGAGCAGTTCTTC. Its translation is CASSVVDESGNEQFF.

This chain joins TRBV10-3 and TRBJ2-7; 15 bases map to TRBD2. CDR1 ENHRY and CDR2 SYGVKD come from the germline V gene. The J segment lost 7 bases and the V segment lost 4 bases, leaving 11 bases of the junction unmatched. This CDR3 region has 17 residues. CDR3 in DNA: TGTGCCATCAGTGTTTCGGGACTAGCGGGGGGCCCGGGGGAGCAGTACTTC. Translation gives CAISVSGLAGGPGEQYF.

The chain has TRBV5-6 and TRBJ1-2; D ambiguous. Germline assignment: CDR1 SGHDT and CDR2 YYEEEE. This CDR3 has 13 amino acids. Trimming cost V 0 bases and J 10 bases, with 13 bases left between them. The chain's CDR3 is CASSLVAAVYYTF. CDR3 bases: TGTGCCAGCAGCTTGGTTGCGGCGGTATACTACACCTTC.

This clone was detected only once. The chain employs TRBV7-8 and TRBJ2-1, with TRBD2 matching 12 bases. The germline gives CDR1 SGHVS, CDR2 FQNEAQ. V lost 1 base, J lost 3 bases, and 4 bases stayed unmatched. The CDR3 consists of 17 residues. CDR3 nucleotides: TGTGCCAGCAGCTTAGGACTAGCGGGAGCAGGCTACAATGAGCAGTTCTTC. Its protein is CASSLGLAGAGYNEQFF.

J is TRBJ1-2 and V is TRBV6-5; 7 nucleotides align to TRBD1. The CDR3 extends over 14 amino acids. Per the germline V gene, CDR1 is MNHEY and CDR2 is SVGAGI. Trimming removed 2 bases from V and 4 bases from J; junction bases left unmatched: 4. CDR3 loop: CASSYGGQVYGYTF. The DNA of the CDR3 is TGTGCCAGCAGTTACGGAGGACAGGTCTATGGCTACACCTTC.

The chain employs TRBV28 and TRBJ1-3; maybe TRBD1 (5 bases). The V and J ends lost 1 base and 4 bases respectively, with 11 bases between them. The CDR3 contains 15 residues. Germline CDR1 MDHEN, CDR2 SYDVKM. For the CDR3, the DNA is TGTGCCAGCAGTTTATCTCCAGGGAGGGGAAACACCATATATTTT. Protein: CASSLSPGRGNTIYF. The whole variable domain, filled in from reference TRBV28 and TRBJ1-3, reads DVKVTQSSRYLVKRTGEKVFLECVQDMDHENMFWYRQDPGLGLRLIYFSYDVKMKEKGDIPEGYSVSREKKERFSLILESASTNQTSMYLCASSLSPGRGNTIYFGEGSWLTVV.

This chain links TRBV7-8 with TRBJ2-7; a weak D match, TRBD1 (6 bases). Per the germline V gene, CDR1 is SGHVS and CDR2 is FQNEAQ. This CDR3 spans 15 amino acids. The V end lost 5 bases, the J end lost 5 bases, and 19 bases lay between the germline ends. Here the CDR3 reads CASSGNRDLAHEQYF. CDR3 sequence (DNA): TGTGCCAGCAGCGGTAACAGGGACCTGGCCCACGAGCAGTACTTC.

As DNA, the CDR3 is TGTGCCAGCAGCCAGGACACACTTAATCAGCCCCAGCATTTT. It codes for CASSQDTLNQPQHF. This chain links TRBV7-9 with TRBJ1-5; a weak D match, TRBD1 (5 bases). Trimming cost V 5 bases and J 4 bases, with 12 bases left between them. Germline CDR1 SEHNR, CDR2 FQNEAQ (reference sequence). The CDR3 runs to 14 residues. Combining the CDR3 with reference TRBV7-9 and TRBJ1-5 gives the whole variable domain DTGVSQNPRHKITKRGQNVTFRCDPISEHNRLYWYRQTLGQGPEFLTYFQNEAQLEKSRLLSDRFSAERPKGSFSTLEIQRTEQGDSAMYLCASSQDTLNQPQHFGDGTRLSIL.

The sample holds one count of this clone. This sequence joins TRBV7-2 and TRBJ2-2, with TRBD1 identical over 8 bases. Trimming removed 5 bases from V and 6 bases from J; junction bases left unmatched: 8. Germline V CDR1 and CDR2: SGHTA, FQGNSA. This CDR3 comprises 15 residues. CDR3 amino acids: CASSPGQGEAGELFF. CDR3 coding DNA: TGTGCCAGCAGCCCTGGACAGGGTGAAGCCGGGGAGCTGTTTTTT.

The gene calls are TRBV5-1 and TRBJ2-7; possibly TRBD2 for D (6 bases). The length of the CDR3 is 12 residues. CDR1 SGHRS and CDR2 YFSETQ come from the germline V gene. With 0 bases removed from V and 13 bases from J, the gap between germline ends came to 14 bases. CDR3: CASSLDAGRTYF. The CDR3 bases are TGCGCCAGCAGCTTGGATGCAGGGAGGACTTACTTC.

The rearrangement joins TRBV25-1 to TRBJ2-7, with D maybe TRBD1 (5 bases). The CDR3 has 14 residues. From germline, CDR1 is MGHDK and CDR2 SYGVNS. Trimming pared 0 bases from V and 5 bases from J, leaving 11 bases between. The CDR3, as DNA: TGTGCCAGCAGTGAATATTATAGCAGGGACGAGCAGTACTTC. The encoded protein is CASSEYYSRDEQYF.

CDR3 sequence reads: CASSPLLLGRGPDRVRGGYTF. The DNA of the CDR3 is TGTGCCAGCTCACCACTTCTTTTAGGGCGCGGGCCGGACAGGGTACGAGGGGGCTACACCTTC. The chain combines TRBV18 with TRBJ1-2, with 8 bases fitting TRBD1. Germline V gene data show CDR1 as KGHSH and CDR2 as LQKENI. V was clipped by 1 base and J by 8 bases; unmatched bases: 27. There are 21 residues in the CDR3.

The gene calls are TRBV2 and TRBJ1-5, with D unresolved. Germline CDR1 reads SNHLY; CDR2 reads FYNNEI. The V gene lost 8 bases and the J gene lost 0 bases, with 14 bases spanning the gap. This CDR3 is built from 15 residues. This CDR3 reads CASLADFLSNQPQHF. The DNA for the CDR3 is TGTGCCAGCCTGGCTGACTTCCTTAGCAATCAGCCCCAGCATTTT.

The CDR3 region is CASSFSGAGGYEQYF. The CDR3 region has the DNA TGTGCCAGCAGTTTCTCGGGGGCCGGAGGCTACGAGCAGTACTTC. The V call is TRBV6-5, the J call TRBJ2-7, with D perhaps being TRBD1 or TRBD2 (6 bases each). The CDR3 runs to 15 residues. The germline gives CDR1 MNHEY, CDR2 SVGAGI. The V end lost 4 bases, the J end lost 3 bases, and 16 bases lay between the germline ends.

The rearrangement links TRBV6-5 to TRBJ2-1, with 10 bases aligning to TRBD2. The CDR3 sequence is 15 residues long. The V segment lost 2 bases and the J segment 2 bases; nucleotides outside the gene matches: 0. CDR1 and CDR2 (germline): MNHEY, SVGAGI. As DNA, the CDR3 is TGTGCCAGCAGTTACGGGACTAGCGCCTACAATGAGCAGTTCTTC. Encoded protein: CASSYGTSAYNEQFF.

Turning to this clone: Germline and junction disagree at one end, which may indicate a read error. DNA for the CDR3: TGTGCTAGCAGCCGGCGGCGGGACTCCTACAATGAGCAGTTCTTC. As protein: CASSRRRDSYNEQFF. This chain connects TRBV7-7 to TRBJ2-1; TRBD2 is a possible D gene (6 bases). The CDR3 covers 15 residues. Germline values: CDR1 SSHAT, CDR2 FNYEAQ (reference sequence).

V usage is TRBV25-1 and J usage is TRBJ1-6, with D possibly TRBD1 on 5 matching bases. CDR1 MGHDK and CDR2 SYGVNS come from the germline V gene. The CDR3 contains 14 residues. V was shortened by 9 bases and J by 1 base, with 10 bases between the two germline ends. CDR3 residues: CASTRGSYNSPLHF. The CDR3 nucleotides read TGTGCCAGTACCCGGGGGTCCTATAATTCACCCCTCCACTTT.